This T cell receptor (beta chain) was captured by sequencing in a study of blood T cell repertoires in COVID-19. Some clones are missing from TCRdb's copy, which holds only in-frame ones; the method was immunoSEQ multiplex PCR. The data show under 100,000 clones, with 75% to 85% seen just once and about 13% held by the top ten. Germline V gives CDR1 MNHEY, CDR2 SVGAGI. Trimming at V came to 7 bases and at J to 4 bases, leaving 10 bases not matched to a gene. The CDR3 is 14 residues long. This TCR came from a human donor in a cohort sampled during active COVID-19. The material sequenced was peripheral blood. The chain links TRBV6-5 to TRBJ2-7, with 7 bases aligning to TRBD1. The CDR3 sequence: CASIWDSVPYEQYF. The CDR3 nucleotides are TGTGCCAGCATATGGGACAGTGTACCTTACGAGCAGTACTTC.